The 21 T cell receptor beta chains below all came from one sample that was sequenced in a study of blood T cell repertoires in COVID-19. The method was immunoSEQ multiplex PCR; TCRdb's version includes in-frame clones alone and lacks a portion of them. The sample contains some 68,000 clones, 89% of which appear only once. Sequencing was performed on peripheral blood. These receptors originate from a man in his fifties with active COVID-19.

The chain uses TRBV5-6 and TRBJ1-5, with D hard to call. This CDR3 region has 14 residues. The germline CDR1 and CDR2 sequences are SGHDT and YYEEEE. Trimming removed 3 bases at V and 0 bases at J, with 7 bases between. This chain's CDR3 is CASSYSSSNQPQHF. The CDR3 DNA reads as TGTGCCAGCAGCTACAGTTCTAGCAATCAGCCCCAGCATTTT.

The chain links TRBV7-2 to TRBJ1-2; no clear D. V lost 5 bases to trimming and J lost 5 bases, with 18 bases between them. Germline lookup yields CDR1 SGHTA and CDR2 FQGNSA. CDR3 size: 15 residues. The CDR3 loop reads CASSPRRDGVYGYTF. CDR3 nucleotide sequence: TGTGCCAGCAGCCCCCGCCGCGACGGGGTGTATGGCTACACCTTC.

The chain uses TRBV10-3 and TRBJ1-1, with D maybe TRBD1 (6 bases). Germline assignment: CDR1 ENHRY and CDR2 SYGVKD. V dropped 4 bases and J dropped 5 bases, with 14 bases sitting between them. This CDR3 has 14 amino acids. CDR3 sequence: CAISARTGSTEAFF. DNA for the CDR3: TGTGCCATCAGTGCTCGAACAGGGTCGACTGAAGCTTTCTTT.

CDR3 region: CASSHIHQRFYGYTF. The CDR3 nucleotides are TGCGCCAGCAGTCATATACATCAACGTTTCTATGGCTACACCTTC. This chain uses TRBV23-1 with TRBJ1-2, with D uncertain. Being an ORF, TRBV23-1 has a function that is uncertain. Trimming removed 3 bases at V and 4 bases at J, with 15 bases between. The CDR3 consists of 15 residues.

The CDR3 nucleotides are TGCGCCAGCAGTGAAGTCAGCGGGGACACTGAAGCTTTCTTT. This encodes CASSEVSGDTEAFF. The chain recombines TRBV10-2 with TRBJ1-1; no reliable D call. V was pared by 3 bases and J by 3 bases, with 11 bases between. Germline V gene lookup returns CDR1 WSHSY and CDR2 SAAADI. This CDR3 is 14 amino acids long.

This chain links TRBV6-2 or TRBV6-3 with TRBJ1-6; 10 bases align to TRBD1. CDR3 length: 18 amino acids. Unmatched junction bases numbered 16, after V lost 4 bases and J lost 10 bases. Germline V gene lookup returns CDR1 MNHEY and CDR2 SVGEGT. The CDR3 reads CASSSQPLTGGAWSPLHF. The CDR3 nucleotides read TGTGCCAGCAGTTCCCAACCGCTGACAGGGGGCGCGTGGTCACCCCTCCACTTT.

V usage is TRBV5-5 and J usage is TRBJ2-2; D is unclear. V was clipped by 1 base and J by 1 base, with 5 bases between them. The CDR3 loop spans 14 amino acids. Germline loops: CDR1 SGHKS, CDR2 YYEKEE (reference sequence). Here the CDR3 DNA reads TGTGCCAGCAGCTTGATACAGAACACCGGGGAGCTGTTTTTT. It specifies CASSLIQNTGELFF.

The CDR3 DNA sequence: TGTGCCAGCAGCTTACTACCGACTACTAGCACAGATACGCAGTATTTT. Translated: CASSLLPTTSTDTQYF. V usage is TRBV7-2 and J usage is TRBJ2-3, with a possible D match to TRBD2 (5 bases). V dropped 2 bases and J dropped 0 bases, with 12 bases sitting between them. The germline gives CDR1 SGHTA, CDR2 FQGNSA. CDR3 length: 16 amino acids. Variable domain in full (rest from reference TRBV7-2 and TRBJ2-3): GAGVSQSPSNKVTEKGKDVELRCDPISGHTALYWYRQSLGQGLEFLIYFQGNSAPDKSGLPSDRFSAERTGGSVSTLTIQRTQQEDSAVYLCASSLLPTTSTDTQYFGPGTRLTVL.

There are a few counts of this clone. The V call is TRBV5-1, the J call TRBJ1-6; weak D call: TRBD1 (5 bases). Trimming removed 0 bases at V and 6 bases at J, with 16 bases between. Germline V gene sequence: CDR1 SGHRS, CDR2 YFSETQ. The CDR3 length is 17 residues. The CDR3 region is CASSLAIGPGINSPLHF. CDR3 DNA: TGCGCCAGCAGCTTGGCCATCGGCCCAGGGATTAATTCACCCCTCCACTTT.

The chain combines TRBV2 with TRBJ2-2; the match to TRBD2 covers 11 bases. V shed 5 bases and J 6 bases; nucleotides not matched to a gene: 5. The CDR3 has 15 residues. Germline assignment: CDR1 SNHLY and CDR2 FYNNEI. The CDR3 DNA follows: TGTGCCAGCAGTCGTCTAGCGGGGGGTGCCGGGGAGCTGTTTTTT. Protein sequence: CASSRLAGGAGELFF.

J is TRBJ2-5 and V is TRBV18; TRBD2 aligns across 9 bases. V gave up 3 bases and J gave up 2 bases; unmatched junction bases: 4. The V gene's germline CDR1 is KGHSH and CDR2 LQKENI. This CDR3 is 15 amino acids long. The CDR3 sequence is CASSPGLAYQETQYF. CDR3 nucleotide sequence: TGTGCCAGCTCACCGGGACTAGCTTATCAAGAGACCCAGTACTTC.

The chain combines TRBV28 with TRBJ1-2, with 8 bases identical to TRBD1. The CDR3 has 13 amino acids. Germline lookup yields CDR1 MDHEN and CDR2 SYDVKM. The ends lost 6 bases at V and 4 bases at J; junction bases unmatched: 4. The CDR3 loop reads CASRSGGGYGYTF. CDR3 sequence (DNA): TGTGCCAGCAGGTCAGGGGGCGGCTATGGCTACACCTTC.

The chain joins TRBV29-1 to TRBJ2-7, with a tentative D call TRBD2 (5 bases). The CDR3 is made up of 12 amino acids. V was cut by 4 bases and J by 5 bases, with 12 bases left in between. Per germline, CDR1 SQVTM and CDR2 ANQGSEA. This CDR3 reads CSVAGLGDEQYF. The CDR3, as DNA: TGCAGCGTTGCTGGACTTGGGGACGAGCAGTACTTC.

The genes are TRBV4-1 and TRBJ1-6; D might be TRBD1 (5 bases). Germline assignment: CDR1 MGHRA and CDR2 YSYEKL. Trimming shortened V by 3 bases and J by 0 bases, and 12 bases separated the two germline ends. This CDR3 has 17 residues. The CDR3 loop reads CASSQGDFSSYNSPLHF. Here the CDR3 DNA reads TGCGCCAGCAGCCAGGGGGACTTCAGCTCCTATAATTCACCCCTCCACTTT.

The CDR3, as DNA: TGTGCCAGCAGCGGGGGACAGGGGTCGTACGAGCAGTACTTC. Encoded protein: CASSGGQGSYEQYF. The J gene is TRBJ2-7, the V gene TRBV9, with TRBD1 matching over 10 bases. Germline assignment: CDR1 SGDLS and CDR2 YYNGEE. This CDR3 has 14 amino acids. J lost 4 bases, V lost 3 bases, and 4 bases had no gene match.

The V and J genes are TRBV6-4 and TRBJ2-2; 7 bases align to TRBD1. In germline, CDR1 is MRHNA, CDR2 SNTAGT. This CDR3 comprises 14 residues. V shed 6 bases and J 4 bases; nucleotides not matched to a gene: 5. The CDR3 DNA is TGTGCCAGCAGATCGGCAGGGGGCACCGGGGAGCTGTTTTTT. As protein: CASRSAGGTGELFF.

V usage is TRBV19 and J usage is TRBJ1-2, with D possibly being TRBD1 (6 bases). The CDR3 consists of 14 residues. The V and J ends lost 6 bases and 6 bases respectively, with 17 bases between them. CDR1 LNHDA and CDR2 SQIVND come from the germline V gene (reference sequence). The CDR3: CASRNTGMVDGYTF. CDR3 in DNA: TGTGCCAGTAGAAATACAGGGATGGTTGATGGCTACACCTTC.

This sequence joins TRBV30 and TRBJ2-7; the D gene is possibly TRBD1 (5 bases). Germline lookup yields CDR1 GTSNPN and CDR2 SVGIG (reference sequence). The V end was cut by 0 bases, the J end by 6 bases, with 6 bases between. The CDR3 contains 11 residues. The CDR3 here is CAWSVQVEQYF. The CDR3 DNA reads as TGTGCCTGGAGTGTACAGGTCGAGCAGTACTTC.

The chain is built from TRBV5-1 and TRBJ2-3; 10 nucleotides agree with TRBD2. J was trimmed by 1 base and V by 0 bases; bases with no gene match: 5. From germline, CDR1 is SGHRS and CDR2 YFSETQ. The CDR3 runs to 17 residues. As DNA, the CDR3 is TGCGCCAGCAGCTTGGGGTTAGGACTAGCGGGCACAGATACGCAGTATTTT. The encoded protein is CASSLGLGLAGTDTQYF.

This chain's CDR3 is CASSLERGLGGYTF. The CDR3 bases are TGCGCCAGCAGCTTGGAAAGGGGGCTCGGGGGCTACACCTTC. The chain is built from TRBV5-1 and TRBJ1-2; 7 bases agree with TRBD1. V lost 0 bases, J lost 8 bases, and 7 bases stayed unmatched. CDR3 length: 14 residues. Germline loops: CDR1 SGHRS, CDR2 YFSETQ. Looking up the rest from reference TRBV5-1 and TRBJ1-2 gives the full variable domain: KAGVTQTPRYLIKTRGQQVTLSCSPISGHRSVSWYQQTPGQGLQFLFEYFSETQRNKGNFPGRFSGRQFSNSRSEMNVSTLELGDSALYLCASSLERGLGGYTFGSGTRLTVV.

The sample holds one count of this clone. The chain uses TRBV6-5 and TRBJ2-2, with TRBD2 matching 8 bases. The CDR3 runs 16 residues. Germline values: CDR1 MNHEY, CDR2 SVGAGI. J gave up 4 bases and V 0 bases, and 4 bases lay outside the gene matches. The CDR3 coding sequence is TGTGCCAGCAGTTACTCTTCGGGGGGGGTCACCGGGGAGCTGTTTTTT. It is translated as CASSYSSGGVTGELFF.